The clone carrying this T cell receptor beta chain has ten or more counts. The antigen is undetermined. This sample stems from a study of T cells in Graves' hyperthyroidism and ophthalmopathy. V lost 2 bases and J lost 2; bases outside the gene matches: 6. Germline V gene data show CDR1 as SGHRS and CDR2 as YFSETQ. The CDR3 is made up of 15 amino acids. Researchers amplified the TCR beta CDR3 regions from RNA transcripts. Carried out on the TCR CDR3, a first-round RT-PCR used the HTBI primer set. TCRdb itself ran the multiplex PCR reads through MiXCR, one entry per CDR3 protein. In the table there are roughly 420,000 distinct CDR3 sequences, approximately 15% of which are singletons. General study results and limits: The majority of expanded thyroid clonotypes above 0.001 also appeared in blood. Ophthalmopathy onset followed model prediction by a median roughly 6 months.

This TCR was recovered from a young woman with Graves' hyperthyroidism. Material: blood. V and J are TRBV5-1 and TRBJ2-7; 8 bases match TRBD1. The DNA of the CDR3 is TGCGCCAGCAGCTTAACCGGGACAGGCACCTACGAGCAGTACTTC. Amino acids: CASSLTGTGTYEQYF.